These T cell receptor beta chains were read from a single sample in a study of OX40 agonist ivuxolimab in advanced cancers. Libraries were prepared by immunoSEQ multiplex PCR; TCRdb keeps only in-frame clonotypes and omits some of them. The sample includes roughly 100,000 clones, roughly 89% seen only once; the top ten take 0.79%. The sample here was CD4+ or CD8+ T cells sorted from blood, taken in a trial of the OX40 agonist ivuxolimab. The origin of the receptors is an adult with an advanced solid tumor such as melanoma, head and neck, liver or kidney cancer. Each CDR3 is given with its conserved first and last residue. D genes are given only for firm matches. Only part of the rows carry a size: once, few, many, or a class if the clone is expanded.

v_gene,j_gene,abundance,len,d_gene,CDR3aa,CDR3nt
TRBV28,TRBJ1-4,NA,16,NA,CASKEGLGGELRKLFF,TGTGCCAGTAAGGAGGGCTTAGGTGGTGAGTTGAGAAAACTGTTTTTT
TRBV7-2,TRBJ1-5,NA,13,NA,CASTSGGNQPQHF,TGTGCCAGCACATCAGGGGGCAATCAGCCCCAGCATTTT
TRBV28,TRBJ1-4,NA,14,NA,CASSLGGNNEKLFF,TGTGCCAGCAGTTTGGGGGGGAATAATGAAAAACTGTTTTTT
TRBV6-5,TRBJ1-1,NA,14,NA,CASSYGRASPEAFF,TGTGCCAGCAGTTACGGGAGGGCCTCCCCCGAAGCTTTCTTT
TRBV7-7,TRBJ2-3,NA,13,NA,CASSLGTTDTQYF,TGTGCCAGCAGCTTAGGGACCACAGATACGCAGTATTTT
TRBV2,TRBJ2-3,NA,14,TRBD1,CASKPDRSTDTQYF,TGTGCCAGCAAACCGGACAGGAGCACAGATACGCAGTATTTT
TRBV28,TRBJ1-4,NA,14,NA,CASSLTVYAEKLFF,TGTGCCAGCAGTTTAACAGTCTACGCTGAAAAACTGTTTTTT
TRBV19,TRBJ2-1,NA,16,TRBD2,CASSIQTSGHNNEQFF,TGTGCCAGTAGTATCCAGACTAGCGGGCATAACAATGAGCAGTTCTTC
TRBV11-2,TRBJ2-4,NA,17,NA,CASSTGGLGLAKNIQYF,TGTGCCAGCAGCACAGGAGGTCTCGGTCTAGCCAAAAACATTCAGTACTTC
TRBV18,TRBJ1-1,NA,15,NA,CASSPPETRNTEAFF,TGTGCCAGCTCACCACCCGAGACGAGGAACACTGAAGCTTTCTTT
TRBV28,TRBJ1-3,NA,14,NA,CASSPETPGNTIYF,TGTGCCAGCAGTCCTGAAACCCCTGGAAACACCATATATTTT
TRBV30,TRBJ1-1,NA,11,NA,CACSIGVEAFF,TGTGCCTGCAGCATCGGGGTTGAAGCTTTCTTT
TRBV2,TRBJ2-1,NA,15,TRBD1,CASSRRQGASNEQFF,TGTGCCAGCAGTCGACGACAGGGGGCTTCCAATGAGCAGTTCTTC
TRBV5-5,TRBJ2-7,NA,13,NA,CASSLGHYYEQYF,TGTGCCAGCAGCCTGGGACACTACTACGAGCAGTACTTC
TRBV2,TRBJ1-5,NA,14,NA,CASKPGTSNQPQHF,TGTGCCAGCAAACCCGGGACTTCTAATCAGCCCCAGCATTTT
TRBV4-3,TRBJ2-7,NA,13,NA,CASSQESFGEQYF,TGCGCCAGCAGCCAAGAGAGCTTTGGGGAGCAGTACTTC
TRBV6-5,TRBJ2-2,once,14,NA,CASARVRVPGELFF,TGTGCCAGCGCTAGGGTTCGGGTACCCGGGGAGCTGTTTTTT
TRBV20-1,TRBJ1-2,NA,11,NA,CSARGEHGYTF,TGCAGTGCTAGAGGGGAGCATGGCTACACCTTC
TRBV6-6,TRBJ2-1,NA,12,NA,CATAGRYNEQFF,TGTGCCACCGCGGGAAGGTACAATGAGCAGTTCTTC
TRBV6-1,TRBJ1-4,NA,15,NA,CASSEGTGGNEKLFF,TGTGCCAGCAGTGAGGGCACCGGGGGAAATGAAAAACTGTTTTTT
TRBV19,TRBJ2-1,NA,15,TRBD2,CASSLGTSGGNEQFF,TGTGCCAGTAGTCTCGGGACTAGCGGGGGCAATGAGCAGTTCTTC
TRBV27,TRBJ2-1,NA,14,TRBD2,CASRTGGAYNEQFF,TGTGCCAGCAGGACCGGGGGGGCTTACAATGAGCAGTTCTTC
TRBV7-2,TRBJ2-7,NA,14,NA,CASSLTGGAWEQYF,TGTGCCAGCAGCCTGACTGGTGGCGCGTGGGAGCAGTACTTC
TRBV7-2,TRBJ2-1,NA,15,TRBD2,CASSLAAGGGIEQFF,TGTGCCAGCAGCTTAGCAGCGGGGGGAGGGATTGAGCAGTTCTTC
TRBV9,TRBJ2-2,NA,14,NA,CASSVRDVTGELFF,TGTGCCAGCAGCGTAAGAGACGTCACCGGGGAGCTGTTTTTT
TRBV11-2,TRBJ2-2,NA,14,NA,CASSPRNEGGELFF,TGTGCCAGCAGCCCTCGTAATGAGGGCGGGGAGCTGTTTTTT
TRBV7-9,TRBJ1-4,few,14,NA,CASSLRTENEKLFF,TGTGCCAGCAGCCTCCGGACAGAGAATGAAAAACTGTTTTTT
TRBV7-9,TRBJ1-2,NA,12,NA,CASSQTDIGYTF,TGTGCCAGCAGCCAGACAGACATCGGCTACACCTTC
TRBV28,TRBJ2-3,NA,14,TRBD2,CASKLAGGTDTQYF,TGTGCCAGCAAACTAGCGGGGGGCACAGATACGCAGTATTTT
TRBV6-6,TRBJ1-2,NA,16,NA,CASSDPTGPRGYGYTF,TGTGCCAGCAGCGACCCGACCGGCCCGAGAGGTTATGGCTACACCTTC
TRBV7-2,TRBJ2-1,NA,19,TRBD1,CASSLGDRGFTSSYNEQFF,TGTGCCAGCAGCTTAGGGGACAGGGGCTTCACGAGCTCCTACAATGAGCAGTTCTTC
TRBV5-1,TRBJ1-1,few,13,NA,CASSLSGGTEAFF,TGCGCCAGCAGCTTGTCCGGGGGGACTGAAGCTTTCTTT
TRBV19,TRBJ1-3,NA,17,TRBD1,CASTSPGTGLSGNTIYF,TGTGCCAGTACTTCACCTGGGACAGGACTTTCTGGAAACACCATATATTTT
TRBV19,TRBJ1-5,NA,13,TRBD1,CASSGTGTQPQHF,TGTGCCAGTAGCGGGACAGGGACTCAGCCCCAGCATTTT
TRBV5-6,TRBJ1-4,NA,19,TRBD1,CASSAPTGIQRATNEKLFF,TGTGCCAGCAGCGCGCCGACAGGGATACAGCGTGCAACTAATGAAAAACTGTTTTTT
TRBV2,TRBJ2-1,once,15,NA,CASTSSRGFDNEQFF,TGTGCCAGCACGAGCAGTAGGGGGTTTGACAATGAGCAGTTCTTC
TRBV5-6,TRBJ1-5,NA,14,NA,CASSLIQEDQPQHF,TGTGCCAGCAGCTTGATACAGGAGGATCAGCCCCAGCATTTT
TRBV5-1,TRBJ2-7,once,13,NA,CASSLAQGYEQYF,TGCGCCAGCAGCTTGGCCCAGGGCTACGAGCAGTACTTC
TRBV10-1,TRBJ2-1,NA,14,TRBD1,CASGRGQGLNEQFF,TGCGCCAGCGGCAGGGGGCAAGGTCTGAATGAGCAGTTCTTC
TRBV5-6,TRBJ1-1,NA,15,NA,CASSLYRDMNTEAFF,TGTGCCAGCAGCTTGTACAGAGATATGAACACTGAAGCTTTCTTT
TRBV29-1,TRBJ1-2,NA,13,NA,CSVEMGPDGGYTF,TGCAGCGTTGAAATGGGTCCCGATGGTGGCTACACCTTC
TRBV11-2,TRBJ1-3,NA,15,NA,CASSLADGGGNTIYF,TGTGCCAGCAGCTTAGCTGACGGGGGCGGAAACACCATATATTTT